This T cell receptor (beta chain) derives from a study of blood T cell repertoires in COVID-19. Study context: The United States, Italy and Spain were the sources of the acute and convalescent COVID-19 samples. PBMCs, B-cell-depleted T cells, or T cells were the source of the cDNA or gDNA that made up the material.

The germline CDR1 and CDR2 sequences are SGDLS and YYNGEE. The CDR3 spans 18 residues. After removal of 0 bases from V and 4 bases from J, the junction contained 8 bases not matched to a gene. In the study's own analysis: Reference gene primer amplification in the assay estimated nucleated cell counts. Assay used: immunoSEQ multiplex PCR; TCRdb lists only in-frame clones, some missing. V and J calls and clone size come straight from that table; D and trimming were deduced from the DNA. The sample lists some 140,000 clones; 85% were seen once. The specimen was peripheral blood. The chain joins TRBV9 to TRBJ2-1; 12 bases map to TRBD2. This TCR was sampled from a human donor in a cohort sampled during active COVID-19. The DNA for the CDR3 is TGTGCCAGCAGCGTAGACGTGGGACTAGCGGGTCCATACAATGAGCAGTTCTTC. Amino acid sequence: CASSVDVGLAGPYNEQFF.